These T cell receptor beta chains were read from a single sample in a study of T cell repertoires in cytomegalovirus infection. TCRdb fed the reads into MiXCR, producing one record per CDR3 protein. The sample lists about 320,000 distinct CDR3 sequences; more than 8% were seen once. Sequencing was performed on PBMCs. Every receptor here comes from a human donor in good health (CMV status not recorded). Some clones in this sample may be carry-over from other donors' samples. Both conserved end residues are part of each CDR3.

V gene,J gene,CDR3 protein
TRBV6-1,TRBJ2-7,CASSEASGYEQYF
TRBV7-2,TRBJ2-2,CASSLEGTPKGLNTGELFF
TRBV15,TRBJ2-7,CATSQGGASYEQYF
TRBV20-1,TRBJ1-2,CSALNRGQLYGYTF
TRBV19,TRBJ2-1,CASSIVGTSGYEQFF
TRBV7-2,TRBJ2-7,CASSLGGGYSYEQYF
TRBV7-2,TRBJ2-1,CASSRRQGNEQFF
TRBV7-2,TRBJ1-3,CASSLHKIGRADSGNTIYF
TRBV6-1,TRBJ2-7,CASSVGSYEQYF
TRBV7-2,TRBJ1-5,CASSLASPAISNQPQHF
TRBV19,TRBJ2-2,CATEHTNTGELFF
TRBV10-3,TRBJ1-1,CAISEYGEAFF
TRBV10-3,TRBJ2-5,CAISRLAEETQYF
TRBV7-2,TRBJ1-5,CASSIGQGHQPQHF
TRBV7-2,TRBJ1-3,CASSLRTGMSSGNTIYF
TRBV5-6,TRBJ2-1,CASSLDAYSPSAYNEQFF
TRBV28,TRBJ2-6,CASRPARTGPIISGANVLTF
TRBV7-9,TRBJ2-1,CASTPQGPAYNEQFF
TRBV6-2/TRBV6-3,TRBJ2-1,CASSMRDRNEQFF
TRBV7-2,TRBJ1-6,CASSLQRTRGRVGNSPLHF
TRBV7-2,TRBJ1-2,CASSEGTAYYGYTF
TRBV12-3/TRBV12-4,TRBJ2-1,CASSSMLRRSDVHEQFF
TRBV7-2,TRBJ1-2,CASSYPGVGYTF
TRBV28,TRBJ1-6,CASSLGSGSLFNSPLHF
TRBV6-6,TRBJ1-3,CASSYWDVSGNTIYF
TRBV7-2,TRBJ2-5,CASSLARRGGGETQYF
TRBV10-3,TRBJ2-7,CAISGTGTPFRRVEQYF
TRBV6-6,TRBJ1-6,CASAQGDGSPLHF
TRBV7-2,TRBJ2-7,CASSLDPGAEQYF
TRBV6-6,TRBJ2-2,CASSQPGLAGGAYSTGELFF
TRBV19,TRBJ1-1,CASSISGATTEAFF
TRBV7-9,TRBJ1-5,CASSELSQPQHF
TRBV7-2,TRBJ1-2,CASSLFRPDYGYTF
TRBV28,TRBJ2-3,CASSLSVPRTTTSTDTQYF
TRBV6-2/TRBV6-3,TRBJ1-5,CASSYAKAGNQPQHF
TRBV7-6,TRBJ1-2,CASSTRGQGSEGYTF
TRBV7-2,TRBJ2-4,CASSLDPAGGGNIGAKNIQYF
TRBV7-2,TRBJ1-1,CASSAQGASEAFF